The rows below give T cell receptor beta chains drawn from one sample of a study of T cells in Graves' hyperthyroidism and ophthalmopathy. One entry per CDR3 protein results from TCRdb running MiXCR on the multiplex PCR reads. This sample yields about 200,000 distinct CDR3 sequences, of which roughly a sixth are seen a single time; roughly 53% belongs to the top ten. Material for sequencing was blood. Every receptor here comes from a man aged 45-60 years with Graves' hyperthyroidism. The CDR3 runs from the conserved cysteine through the conserved F or W. A D gene is named only where the DNA matches it firmly. Expanded clones are given a class, and other clones once, few, many or no size at all.

abundance: .; j_gene: TRBJ2-2; d_gene: .; v_gene: TRBV28; CDR3aa: CASSSNKLGKPGELFF; CDR3nt: TGTGCCAGCAGTTCCAATAAGCTAGGGAAGCCGGGGGAGCTGTTTTTT
abundance: .; j_gene: TRBJ2-3; d_gene: .; v_gene: TRBV9; CDR3aa: CASDQGLGSTDTQYF; CDR3nt: TGTGCCAGCGATCAGGGGCTCGGGAGCACAGATACGCAGTATTTT
abundance: many; j_gene: TRBJ1-1; d_gene: .; v_gene: TRBV7-3; CDR3aa: CASSHRGYGEAFF; CDR3nt: TGTGCCAGCAGCCATAGGGGGTATGGTGAAGCTTTCTTT
abundance: many; j_gene: TRBJ2-3; d_gene: .; v_gene: TRBV29-1; CDR3aa: CSVEAPTDTQYF; CDR3nt: TGCAGCGTTGAAGCCCCCACAGATACGCAGTATTTT
abundance: few; j_gene: TRBJ1-4; d_gene: .; v_gene: TRBV30; CDR3aa: CAWSKERAVEEKLFF; CDR3nt: TGTGCCTGGAGTAAGGAGAGAGCGGTGGAGGAAAAACTGTTTTTT
abundance: many; j_gene: TRBJ2-7; d_gene: TRBD1; v_gene: TRBV5-1; CDR3aa: CASSFGQGVEQYF; CDR3nt: TGCGCCAGCAGCTTCGGACAGGGTGTAGAGCAGTACTTC
abundance: many; j_gene: TRBJ1-5; d_gene: TRBD1; v_gene: TRBV4-1; CDR3aa: CASSQGQGISQPQHF; CDR3nt: TGCGCCAGCAGCCAGGGACAGGGGATCTCTCAGCCCCAGCATTTT
abundance: .; j_gene: TRBJ1-6; d_gene: TRBD1; v_gene: TRBV28; CDR3aa: CASSLSQGEGSPLHF; CDR3nt: TGTGCCAGCAGTTTATCCCAGGGGGAAGGATCACCCCTCCACTTT
abundance: few; j_gene: TRBJ2-7; d_gene: TRBD2; v_gene: TRBV20-1; CDR3aa: CSAVRLAETSYEQYF; CDR3nt: TGCAGTGCTGTCAGACTAGCGGAGACCTCCTACGAGCAGTACTTC
abundance: many; j_gene: TRBJ2-1; d_gene: TRBD1; v_gene: TRBV29-1; CDR3aa: CSSDRGTYNEQFF; CDR3nt: TGCAGCTCGGACAGGGGTACTTACAATGAGCAGTTCTTC
abundance: many; j_gene: TRBJ2-1; d_gene: .; v_gene: TRBV29-1; CDR3aa: CSVGGGRSSKSYNEQFF; CDR3nt: TGCAGCGTGGGAGGGGGACGCAGCTCCAAATCCTACAATGAGCAGTTCTTC
abundance: few; j_gene: TRBJ2-1; d_gene: TRBD2; v_gene: TRBV20-1; CDR3aa: CSARVAGGPNEQFF; CDR3nt: TGCAGTGCTAGGGTAGCGGGAGGGCCTAATGAGCAGTTCTTC
abundance: many; j_gene: TRBJ2-4; d_gene: TRBD2; v_gene: TRBV7-2; CDR3aa: CASSLGLAGSALAKNIQYF; CDR3nt: TGTGCCAGCAGCTTAGGATTAGCGGGGTCGGCGTTAGCCAAAAACATTCAGTACTTC
abundance: .; j_gene: TRBJ2-3; d_gene: .; v_gene: TRBV5-1; CDR3aa: CASSLGPSRDTQYF; CDR3nt: TGCGCCAGCAGCTTAGGCCCGAGCCGAGATACGCAGTATTTT
abundance: few; j_gene: TRBJ2-7; d_gene: TRBD1; v_gene: TRBV7-2; CDR3aa: CASSLAGTGGRNEQYF; CDR3nt: TGTGCCAGCAGCTTAGCGGGGACAGGGGGTAGGAACGAGCAGTACTTC
abundance: many; j_gene: TRBJ2-3; d_gene: .; v_gene: TRBV28; CDR3aa: CASSQGGSTDTQYF; CDR3nt: TGTGCCAGCAGCCAAGGGGGGAGCACAGATACGCAGTATTTT
abundance: many; j_gene: TRBJ1-2; d_gene: .; v_gene: TRBV20-1; CDR3aa: CSARNLSSGYGYTF; CDR3nt: TGCAGTGCTAGAAATCTCTCAAGTGGCTATGGCTACACCTTC
abundance: .; j_gene: TRBJ1-5; d_gene: .; v_gene: TRBV24-1; CDR3aa: CATSGGGQPQHF; CDR3nt: TGTGCCACCAGTGGGGGGGGGCAGCCCCAGCATTTT
abundance: many; j_gene: TRBJ2-1; d_gene: .; v_gene: TRBV18; CDR3aa: CASSLGRSYNEQFF; CDR3nt: TGTGCCAGCTCATTGGGACGGTCCTACAATGAGCAGTTCTTC
abundance: .; j_gene: TRBJ2-1; d_gene: TRBD2; v_gene: TRBV28; CDR3aa: CASSLTPGLAGNEQFF; CDR3nt: TGTGCCAGCAGTTTAACCCCGGGACTAGCTGGGAATGAGCAGTTCTTC
abundance: many; j_gene: TRBJ1-5; d_gene: TRBD1; v_gene: TRBV28; CDR3aa: CATGSGTGFQPQHF; CDR3nt: TGTGCCACGGGCTCCGGGACAGGGTTTCAGCCCCAGCATTTT
abundance: .; j_gene: TRBJ1-3; d_gene: .; v_gene: TRBV20-1; CDR3aa: CSAMEGTGGNTIYF; CDR3nt: TGCAGTGCTATGGAGGGAACGGGAGGAAACACCATATATTTT
abundance: few; j_gene: TRBJ2-2; d_gene: TRBD2; v_gene: TRBV4-3; CDR3aa: CASSQELAGGPPGELFF; CDR3nt: TGCGCCAGCAGCCAAGAACTAGCGGGAGGGCCACCCGGGGAGCTGTTTTTT
abundance: .; j_gene: TRBJ1-4; d_gene: .; v_gene: TRBV19; CDR3aa: CASGILLGATNEKLFF; CDR3nt: TGTGCCAGTGGTATACTTCTCGGAGCAACTAATGAAAAACTGTTTTTT